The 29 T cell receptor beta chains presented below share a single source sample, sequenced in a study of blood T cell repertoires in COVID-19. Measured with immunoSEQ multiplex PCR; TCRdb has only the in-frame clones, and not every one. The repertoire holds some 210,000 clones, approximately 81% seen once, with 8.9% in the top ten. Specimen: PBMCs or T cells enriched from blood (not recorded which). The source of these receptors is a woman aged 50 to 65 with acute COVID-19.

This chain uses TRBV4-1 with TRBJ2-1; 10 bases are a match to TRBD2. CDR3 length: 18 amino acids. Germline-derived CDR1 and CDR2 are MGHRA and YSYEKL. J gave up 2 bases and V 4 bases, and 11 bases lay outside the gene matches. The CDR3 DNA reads TGCGCCAGCAGCCCTCCGGTGGGTAGCGGGGGGACCTACAATGAGCAGTTCTTC. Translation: CASSPPVGSGGTYNEQFF.

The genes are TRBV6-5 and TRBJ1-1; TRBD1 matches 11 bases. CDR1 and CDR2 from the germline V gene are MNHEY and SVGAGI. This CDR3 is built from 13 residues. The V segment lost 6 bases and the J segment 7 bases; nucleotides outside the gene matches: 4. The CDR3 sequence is CASSGQGAGEAFF. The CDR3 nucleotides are TGTGCCAGCAGCGGACAGGGGGCGGGTGAAGCTTTCTTT.

The CDR3 loop reads CASSLGVAASTGELFF. CDR3 nucleotides: TGTGCCAGCAGCTTAGGGGTAGCGGCAAGCACCGGGGAGCTGTTTTTT. The chain couples TRBV11-2 to TRBJ2-2; D possibly corresponds to TRBD2 (6 bases). The CDR3 consists of 16 residues. Per the germline V gene, CDR1 is SGHAT and CDR2 is FQNNGV. The V end was cut by 1 base, the J end by 4 bases, with 13 bases between.

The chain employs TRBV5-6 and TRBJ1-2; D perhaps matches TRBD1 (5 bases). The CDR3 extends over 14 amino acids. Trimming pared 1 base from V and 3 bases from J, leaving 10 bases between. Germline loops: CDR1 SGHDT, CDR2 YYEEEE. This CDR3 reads CASSLLGADYGYTF. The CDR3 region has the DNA TGTGCCAGCAGCTTGTTAGGGGCCGACTATGGCTACACCTTC.

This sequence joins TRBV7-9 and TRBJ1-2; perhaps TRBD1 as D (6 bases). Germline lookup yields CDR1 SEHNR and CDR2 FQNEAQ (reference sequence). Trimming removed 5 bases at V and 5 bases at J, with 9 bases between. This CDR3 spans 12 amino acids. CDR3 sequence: CASSDRSYGYTF. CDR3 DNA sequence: TGTGCCAGCAGCGACAGGAGTTATGGCTACACCTTC.

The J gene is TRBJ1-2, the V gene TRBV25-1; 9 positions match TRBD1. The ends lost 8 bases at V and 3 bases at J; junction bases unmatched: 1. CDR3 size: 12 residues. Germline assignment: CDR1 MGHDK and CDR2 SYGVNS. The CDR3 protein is CASRQGDYGYTF. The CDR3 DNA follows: TGTGCCAGCCGACAGGGGGACTATGGCTACACCTTC.

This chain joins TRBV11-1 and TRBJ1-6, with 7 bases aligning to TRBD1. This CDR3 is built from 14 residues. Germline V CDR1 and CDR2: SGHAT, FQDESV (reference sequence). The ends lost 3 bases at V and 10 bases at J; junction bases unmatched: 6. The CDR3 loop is CASSFDRARSPLHF. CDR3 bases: TGTGCCAGCAGCTTCGACAGGGCCAGATCACCCCTCCACTTT.

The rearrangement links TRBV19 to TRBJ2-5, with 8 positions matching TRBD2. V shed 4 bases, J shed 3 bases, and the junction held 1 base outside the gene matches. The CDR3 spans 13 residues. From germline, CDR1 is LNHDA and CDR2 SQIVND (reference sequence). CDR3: CASSTLAEETQYF. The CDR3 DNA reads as TGTGCCAGTAGTACACTAGCGGAAGAGACCCAGTACTTC.

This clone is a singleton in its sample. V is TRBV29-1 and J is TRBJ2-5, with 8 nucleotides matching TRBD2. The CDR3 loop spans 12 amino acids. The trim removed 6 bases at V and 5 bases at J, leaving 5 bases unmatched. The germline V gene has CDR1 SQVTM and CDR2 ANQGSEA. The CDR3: CSVPAGGETQYF. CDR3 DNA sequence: TGCAGCGTCCCGGCGGGGGGTGAGACCCAGTACTTC. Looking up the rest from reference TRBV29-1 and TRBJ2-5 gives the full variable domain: SAVISQKPSRDICQRGTSLTIQCQVDSQVTMMFWYRQQPGQSLTLIATANQGSEATYESGFVIDKFPISRPNLTFSTLTVSNMSPEDSSIYLCSVPAGGETQYFGPGTRLLVL.

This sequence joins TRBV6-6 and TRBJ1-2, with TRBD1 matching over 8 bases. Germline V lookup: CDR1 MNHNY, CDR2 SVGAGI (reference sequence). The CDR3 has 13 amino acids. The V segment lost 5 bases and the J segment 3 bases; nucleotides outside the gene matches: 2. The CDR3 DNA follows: TGTGCCAGCAGTGAGACAGGGGACTATGGCTACACCTTC. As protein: CASSETGDYGYTF.

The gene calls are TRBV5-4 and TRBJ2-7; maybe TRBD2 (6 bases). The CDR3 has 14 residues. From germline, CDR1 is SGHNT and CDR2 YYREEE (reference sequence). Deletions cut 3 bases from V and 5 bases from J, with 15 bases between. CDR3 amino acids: CASSSLSGDHEQYF. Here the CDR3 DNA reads TGTGCCAGCAGCTCCCTCTCGGGGGACCACGAGCAGTACTTC.

The CDR3 DNA is TGTGCCAGCAGCTTGGCAGGGGGTCGCAACACCATATATTTT. This codes for CASSLAGGRNTIYF. V is TRBV5-4 and J is TRBJ1-3; 7 nucleotides align to TRBD1. Trimming removed 0 bases from V and 7 bases from J; junction bases left unmatched: 4. Germline lookup yields CDR1 SGHNT and CDR2 YYREEE (reference sequence). The CDR3 spans 14 residues.

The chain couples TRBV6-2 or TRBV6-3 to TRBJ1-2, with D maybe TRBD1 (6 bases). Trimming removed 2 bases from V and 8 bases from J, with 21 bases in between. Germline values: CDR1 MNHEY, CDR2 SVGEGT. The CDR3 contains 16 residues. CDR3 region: CASSYQQGLITSGYTF. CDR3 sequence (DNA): TGTGCCAGCAGTTACCAGCAGGGGCTAATTACCTCGGGCTACACCTTC.

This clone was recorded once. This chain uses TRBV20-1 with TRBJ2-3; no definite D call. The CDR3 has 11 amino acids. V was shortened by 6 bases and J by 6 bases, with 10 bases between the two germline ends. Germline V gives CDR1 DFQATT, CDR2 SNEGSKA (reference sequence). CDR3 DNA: TGCAGTGCGAGTAGCAGGGATACGCAGTATTTT. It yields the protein CSASSRDTQYF.

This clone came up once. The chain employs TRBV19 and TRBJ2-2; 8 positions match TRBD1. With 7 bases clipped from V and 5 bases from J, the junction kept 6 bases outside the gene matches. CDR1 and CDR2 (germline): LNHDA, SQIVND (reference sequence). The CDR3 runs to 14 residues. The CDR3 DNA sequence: TGTGCCAGTACCAGGGGGCCGGGAACCGGGGAGCTGTTTTTT. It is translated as CASTRGPGTGELFF.

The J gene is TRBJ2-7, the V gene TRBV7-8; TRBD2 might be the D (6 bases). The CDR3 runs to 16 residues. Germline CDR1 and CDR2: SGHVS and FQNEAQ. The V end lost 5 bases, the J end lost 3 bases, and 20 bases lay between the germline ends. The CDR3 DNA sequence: TGTGCCAGCAGCCACCTAAGGCAGGGACTCCACTACGAGCAGTACTTC. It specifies CASSHLRQGLHYEQYF. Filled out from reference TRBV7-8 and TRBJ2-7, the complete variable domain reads GAGVSQSPRYKVAKRGQDVALRCDPISGHVSLFWYQQALGQGPEFLTYFQNEAQLDKSGLPSDRFFAERPEGSVSTLKIQRTQQEDSAVYLCASSHLRQGLHYEQYFGPGTRLTVT.

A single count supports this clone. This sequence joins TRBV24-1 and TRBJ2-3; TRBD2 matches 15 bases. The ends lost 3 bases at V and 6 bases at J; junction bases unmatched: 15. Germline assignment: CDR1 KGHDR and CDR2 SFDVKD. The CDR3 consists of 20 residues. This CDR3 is CATSDPPGLAGGPSPDTQYF. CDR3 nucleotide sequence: TGTGCCACCAGTGATCCTCCGGGACTAGCGGGAGGCCCTTCTCCCGATACGCAGTATTTT.

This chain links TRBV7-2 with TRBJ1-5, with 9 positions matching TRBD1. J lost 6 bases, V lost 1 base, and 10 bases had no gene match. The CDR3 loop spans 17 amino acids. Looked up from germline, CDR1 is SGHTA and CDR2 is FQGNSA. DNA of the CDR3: TGTGCCAGCAGCTTAGTCGCCCTACAGGGGGCTAGTCAGCCCCAGCATTTT. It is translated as CASSLVALQGASQPQHF.

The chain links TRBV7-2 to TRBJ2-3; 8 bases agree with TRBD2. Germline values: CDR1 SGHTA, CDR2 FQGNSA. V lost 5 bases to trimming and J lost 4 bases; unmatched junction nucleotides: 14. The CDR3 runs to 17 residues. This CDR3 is CASSPVSGLAAPDTQYF. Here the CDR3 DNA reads TGTGCCAGCAGCCCCGTTTCTGGACTAGCAGCCCCAGATACGCAGTATTTT. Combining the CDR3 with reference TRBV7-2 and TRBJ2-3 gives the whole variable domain GAGVSQSPSNKVTEKGKDVELRCDPISGHTALYWYRQSLGQGLEFLIYFQGNSAPDKSGLPSDRFSAERTGGSVSTLTIQRTQQEDSAVYLCASSPVSGLAAPDTQYFGPGTRLTVL.

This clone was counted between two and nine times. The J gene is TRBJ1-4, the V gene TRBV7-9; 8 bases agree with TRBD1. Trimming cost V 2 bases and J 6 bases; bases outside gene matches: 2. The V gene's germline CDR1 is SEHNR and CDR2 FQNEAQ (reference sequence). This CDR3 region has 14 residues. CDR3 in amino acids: CASSLQGADEKLFF. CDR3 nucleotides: TGTGCCAGCAGCTTACAGGGGGCTGATGAAAAACTGTTTTTT.

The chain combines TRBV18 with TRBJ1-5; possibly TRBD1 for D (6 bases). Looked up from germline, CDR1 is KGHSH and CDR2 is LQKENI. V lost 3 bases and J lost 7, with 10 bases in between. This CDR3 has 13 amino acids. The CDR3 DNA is TGTGCCAGCTCACCGGACAGTGCCCAGCCCCAGCATTTT. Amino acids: CASSPDSAQPQHF. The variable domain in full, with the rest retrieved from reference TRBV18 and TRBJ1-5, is NAGVMQNPRHLVRRRGQEARLRCSPMKGHSHVYWYRQLPEEGLKFMVYLQKENIIDESGMPKERFSAEFPKEGPSILRIQQVVRGDSAAYFCASSPDSAQPQHFGDGTRLSIL.

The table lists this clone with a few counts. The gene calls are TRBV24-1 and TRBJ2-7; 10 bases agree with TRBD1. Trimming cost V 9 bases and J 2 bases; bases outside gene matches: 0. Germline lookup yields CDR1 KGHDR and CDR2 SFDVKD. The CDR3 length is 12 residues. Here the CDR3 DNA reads TGTGCCACCGGGACAGGGGCCTACGAGCAGTACTTC. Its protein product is CATGTGAYEQYF.

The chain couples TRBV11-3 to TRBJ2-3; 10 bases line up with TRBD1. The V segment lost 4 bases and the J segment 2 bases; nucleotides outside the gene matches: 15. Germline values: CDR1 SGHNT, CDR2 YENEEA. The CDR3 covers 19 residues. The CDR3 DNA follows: TGTGCCAGCAGCTATAGGCCCCCGACCGGGACAGGGGACACAGATACGCAGTATTTT. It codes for CASSYRPPTGTGDTDTQYF.

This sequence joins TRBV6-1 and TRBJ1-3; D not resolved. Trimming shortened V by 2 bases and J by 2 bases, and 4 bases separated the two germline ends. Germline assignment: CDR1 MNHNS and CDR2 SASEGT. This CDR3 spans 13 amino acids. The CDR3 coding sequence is TGTGCCAGCAGTGAACAGACTGGAAACACCATATATTTT. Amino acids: CASSEQTGNTIYF.

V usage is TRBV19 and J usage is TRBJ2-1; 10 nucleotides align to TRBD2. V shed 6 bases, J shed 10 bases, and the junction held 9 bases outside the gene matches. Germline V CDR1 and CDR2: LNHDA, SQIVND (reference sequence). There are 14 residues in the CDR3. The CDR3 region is CASRTLAGEYEQFF. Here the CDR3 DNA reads TGTGCCAGTAGGACTCTAGCGGGAGAGTACGAGCAGTTCTTC. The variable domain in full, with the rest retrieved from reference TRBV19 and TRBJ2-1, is DGGITQSPKYLFRKEGQNVTLSCEQNLNHDAMYWYRQDPGQGLRLIYYSQIVNDFQKGDIAEGYSVSREKKESFPLTVTSAQKNPTAFYLCASRTLAGEYEQFFGPGTRLTVL.

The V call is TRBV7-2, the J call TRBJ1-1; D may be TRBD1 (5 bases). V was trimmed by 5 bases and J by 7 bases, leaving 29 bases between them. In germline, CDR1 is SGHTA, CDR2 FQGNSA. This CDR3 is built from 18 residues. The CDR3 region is CASSPINRVRDGPNEAFF. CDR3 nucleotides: TGTGCCAGCAGCCCCATCAATAGGGTCAGGGATGGGCCGAATGAAGCTTTCTTT. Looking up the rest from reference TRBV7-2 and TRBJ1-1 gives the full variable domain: GAGVSQSPSNKVTEKGKDVELRCDPISGHTALYWYRQSLGQGLEFLIYFQGNSAPDKSGLPSDRFSAERTGGSVSTLTIQRTQQEDSAVYLCASSPINRVRDGPNEAFFGQGTRLTVV.

This CDR3 reads CASRQPTSGGDTQYF. Here the CDR3 DNA reads TGTGCCAGCAGGCAACCGACTAGCGGGGGGGATACGCAGTATTTT. The V and J genes are TRBV6-5 and TRBJ2-3; 13 nucleotides line up with TRBD2. Germline V gene sequence: CDR1 MNHEY, CDR2 SVGAGI. The V segment lost 6 bases and the J segment 6 bases; nucleotides outside the gene matches: 6. CDR3 length: 15 residues.

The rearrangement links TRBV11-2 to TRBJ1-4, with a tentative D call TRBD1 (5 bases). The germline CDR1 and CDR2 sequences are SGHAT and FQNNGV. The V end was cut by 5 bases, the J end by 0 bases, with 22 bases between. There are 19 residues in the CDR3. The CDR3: CASSPGGQGGRATNEKLFF. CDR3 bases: TGTGCCAGCAGCCCAGGCGGCCAGGGAGGGCGAGCAACTAATGAAAAACTGTTTTTT.

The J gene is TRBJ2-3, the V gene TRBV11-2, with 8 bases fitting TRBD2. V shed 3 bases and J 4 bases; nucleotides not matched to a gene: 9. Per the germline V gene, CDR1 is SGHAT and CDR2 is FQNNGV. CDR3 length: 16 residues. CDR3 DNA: TGTGCCAGCAGCTTCCTTGCCGGGGGGGCCGCAGATACGCAGTATTTT. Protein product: CASSFLAGGAADTQYF.